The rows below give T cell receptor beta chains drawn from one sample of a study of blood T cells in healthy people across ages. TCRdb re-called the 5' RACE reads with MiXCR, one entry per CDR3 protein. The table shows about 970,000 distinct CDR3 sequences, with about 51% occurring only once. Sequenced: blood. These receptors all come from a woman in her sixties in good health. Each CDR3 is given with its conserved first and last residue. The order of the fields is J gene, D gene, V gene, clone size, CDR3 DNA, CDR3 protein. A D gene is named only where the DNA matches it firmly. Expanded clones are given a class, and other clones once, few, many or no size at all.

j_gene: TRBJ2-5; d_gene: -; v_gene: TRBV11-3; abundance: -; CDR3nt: TGTGCCAGCAGCTTAGTAAAACAAGAGACCCAGTACTTC; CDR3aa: CASSLVKQETQYF
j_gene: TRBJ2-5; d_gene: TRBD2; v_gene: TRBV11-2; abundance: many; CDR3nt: TGTGCCAGCAGCCACGACGGGACTAGTAGACAGACCCAGTACTTC; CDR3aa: CASSHDGTSRQTQYF
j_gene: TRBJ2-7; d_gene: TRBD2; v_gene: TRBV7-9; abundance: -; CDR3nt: TGTGCCAGCAGCCCCAGACTAGCGGGAAACTACTACGAGCAGTACTTC; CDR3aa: CASSPRLAGNYYEQYF
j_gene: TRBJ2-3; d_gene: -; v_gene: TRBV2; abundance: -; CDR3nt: TGTGCCAGCCGAGGAGGGTTTGAGAATACGCAGTATTTT; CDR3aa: CASRGGFENTQYF
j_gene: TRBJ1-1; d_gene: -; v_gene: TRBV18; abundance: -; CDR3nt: TGTGCCAGCTCACCACCGGGGCAGGACACTGAAGCTTTCTTT; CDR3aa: CASSPPGQDTEAFF
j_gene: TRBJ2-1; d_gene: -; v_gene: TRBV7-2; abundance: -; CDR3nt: TGTGCCAGCAGCCTTTTTCAATTGCCCTACAATGAGCAGTTCTTC; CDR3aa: CASSLFQLPYNEQFF
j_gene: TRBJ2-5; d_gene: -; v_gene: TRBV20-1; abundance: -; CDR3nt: TGCAGCGCTAGAGCTGAAACCTTGGATACGAAAGAGACCCAGTACTTC; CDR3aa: CSARAETLDTKETQYF
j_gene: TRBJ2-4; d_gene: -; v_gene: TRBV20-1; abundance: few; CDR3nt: TGCGGGACATCCGGGACAAGCCTTAATGGGAACATTCAGTACTTC; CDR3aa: CGTSGTSLNGNIQYF
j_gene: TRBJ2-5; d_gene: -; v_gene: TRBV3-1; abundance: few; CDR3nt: TGTGCCAGCAGCAGACAAGGGACCCAGTACTTC; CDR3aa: CASSRQGTQYF
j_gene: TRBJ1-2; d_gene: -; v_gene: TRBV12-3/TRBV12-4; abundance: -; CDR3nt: TGTGCCAGCAGTTTACCCCTGCTTCAGAGGTTTTCAACTAACTATGGCTACACCTTC; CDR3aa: CASSLPLLQRFSTNYGYTF
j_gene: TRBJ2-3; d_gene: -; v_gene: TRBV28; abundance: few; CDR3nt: TGTGCCAGCAGAAGGGGGGGGAATGGAGGCACAGATACGCAGTATTTT; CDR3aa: CASRRGGNGGTDTQYF
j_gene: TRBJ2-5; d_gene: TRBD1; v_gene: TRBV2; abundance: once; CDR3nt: TGTGCCAGCAGCAACCCGGACAGGGTTGGGCAAGAGACCCAGTACTTC; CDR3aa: CASSNPDRVGQETQYF